The entry below describes one TCR beta chain. The specificity of this receptor is unknown. Base qualities are not at hand, and no much larger clone is one base apart. This sample was taken from a study of regulatory T cells in long-lasting Graves disease (dated by TCRdb to the early 2020s). Looking at the study overall: In the newly diagnosed Graves' disease group, patients had been taking antithyroid drugs for less than 3 months. This study used TCR sequencing and RNA sequencing of peripheral blood to compare persistent Graves' disease patients against newly diagnosed Graves' disease patients. The study was registered as a clinical trial and conducted in China. A total of some 33 samples were covered by TCR sequencing, comprising around 13 persistent and around 20 newly diagnosed Graves' disease patients. The investigation overall reported the following: Lower TCR Shannon entropy and fewer highly expanded clones were observed in persistent Graves' disease patients than in newly diagnosed patients, which suggested clonal expansion. Persistent disease showed preferential use of TRBV28, TRBJ1-2 and TRBJ2-5, whereas newly diagnosed disease favored TRBV20-1 and TRBJ2-1. As a limitation, the authors acknowledged that the small sample size may reduce accuracy. Because the primary lesion, thyroid tissue, could not be accessed, the study looked at peripheral blood alone. Sequencing and analysis were restricted to the TCR beta chain. More public clonotypes were shared among persistent patients (under 3,000) than among newly diagnosed patients (roughly 960).

The germline V gene (reference sequence) yields MNHEY for CDR1 and SMNVEV for CDR2. V and J are trimmed by 6 bases and 5 bases, and the gene matches miss 13 bases of the junction. The CDR3 spans 16 residues, from the cysteine through the phenylalanine. The entry retains the CDR3 DNA only, 48 bases that are in frame from base 1. Libraries were built with multiplex PCR. Reads for this sample came from an Illumina HiSeq 4000. iRepertoire HTBI primers and Arm-PCR amplification of CDR3 regions were used to construct TCR beta libraries. Before sequencing, the PCR products went through gel purification. As for the authors' bioinformatics: A total of under 80 TRBV and some 13 TRBJ segments were identified across samples and were used for gene usage analysis of CDR3 amino acid clonotypes. COPE and FqMerger were used to merge filtered high-quality paired reads into contigs. BLAST was used to align contigs to IMGT TRBV, TRBD and TRBJ reference genes, with CDR3 defined following IMGT. Any clonotype with a frequency above 0.1% was counted as a highly expanded clone. Repertoire diversity was measured by Shannon entropy, and V-J evenness by the Gini coefficient. Public clonotypes were defined as clonotypes shared by more than one individual. TCRdb trimmed public reads at Q25 via fastp, called clones via MiXCR and kept in-frame beta chains. Rows are combined by CDR3 protein, so each entry shows the most common genes and DNA. TCRdb, rather than the study authors, made the V and J calls. The sample yields approximately 210,000 distinct CDR3 sequences; about a sixth were counted once. The top ten constitute approximately 20% of the sample.

The time point label here, explained by the study, means: newly diagnosed GD, antithyroid drugs for less than 3 months. For both TCR sequencing and RNA sequencing, RNA was extracted from PBMCs using TRIzol. The diagnosis of Graves' disease followed American Thyroid Association guidelines. Patients were recruited from an endocrinology department in Xi'an, China. Each patient gave 7.5 to 10 milliliters of peripheral blood, collected in an EDTA anticoagulant tube. Ficoll Paque Plus density gradient separation was used to isolate PBMCs, and no additional T cell sorting was done. An Agilent 2100 Bioanalyzer and agarose gel were used to check RNA quality, while a NanoDrop 2000 measured RNA concentration.

This receptor was obtained from a female donor with Graves disease. The chain is made from TRBV27 and TRBJ2-5; TRBD1 lines up with 9 middle nucleotides. The material was peripheral blood mononuclear cells (PBMCs), obtained at new diagnosis, from a patient treated with antithyroid drugs. The nucleotide sequence is TGTGCCAGCAGACCTCTCGGGACAGGGTCATTGGAGACCCAGTACTTC. This encodes CASRPLGTGSLETQYF.